This T cell receptor (beta chain) comes out of a study of tumor and adjacent non-tumor tissue in lung cancer. On the study more broadly: Patients were aged 31 to 76, some 10 men and about five women, stage I to III. Study-level findings and limits: Significantly higher TCR diversity was found in tumor than normal lung. Higher tumor TCR diversity was associated with shorter survival. Normal lung showed higher cumulative top 100 clone frequency than tumor.

With respect to this clonotype: Its antigen is still unknown.

Three rounds of nested PCR, following a modified ARM-PCR protocol, produced the TCRbeta library. TCRdb reanalysed the multiplex PCR reads using MiXCR and keeps one entry per CDR3 protein. The sample consists of 120,000 or so distinct CDR3 sequences, 55% to 75% of them appearing once. RNA was extracted from bulk tissue without any cell sorting. The source is a man aged 25-45 years with non-small cell lung cancer. Sequences were obtained from lung tumor tissue.

CDR3 DNA sequence: TGTGCCAGCAGCTCCCGGGACGGCCGGGTGTCTGAAGCTTTCTTT. Translation gives CASSSRDGRVSEAFF. V and J are TRBV7-2 and TRBJ1-1; the D gene is possibly TRBD1 (5 bases). The germline CDR1 and CDR2 sequences are SGHTA and FQGNSA. CDR3 length: 15 amino acids. The V and J ends lost 4 bases and 6 bases respectively, with 18 bases between them.